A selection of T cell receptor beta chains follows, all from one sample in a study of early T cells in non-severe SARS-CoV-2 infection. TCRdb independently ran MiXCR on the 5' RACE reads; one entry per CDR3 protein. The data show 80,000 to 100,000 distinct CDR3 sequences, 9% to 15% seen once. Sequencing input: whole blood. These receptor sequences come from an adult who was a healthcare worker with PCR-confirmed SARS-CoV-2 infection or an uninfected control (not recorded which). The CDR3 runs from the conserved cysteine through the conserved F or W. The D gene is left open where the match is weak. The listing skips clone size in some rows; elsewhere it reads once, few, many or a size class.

CDR3aa: CASSIRADYEQYF
CDR3nt: TGCGCCAGCAGCATCCGGGCCGATTACGAGCAGTACTTC
d_gene: .
j_gene: TRBJ2-7
abundance: .
v_gene: TRBV5-1

CDR3aa: CASSGGLADSYEQYF
CDR3nt: TGTGCCAGCAGTGGGGGACTAGCGGACTCCTACGAGCAGTACTTC
d_gene: TRBD2
j_gene: TRBJ2-7
abundance: .
v_gene: TRBV2

CDR3aa: CASRDGEYAEAFF
CDR3nt: TGTGCCAGCAGGGACGGGGAGTACGCTGAAGCTTTCTTT
d_gene: .
j_gene: TRBJ1-1
abundance: .
v_gene: TRBV25-1

CDR3aa: CASSIGQGSTNEKLFF
CDR3nt: TGTGCCAGCAGTATTGGACAGGGGTCAACTAATGAAAAACTGTTTTTT
d_gene: TRBD1
j_gene: TRBJ1-4
abundance: many
v_gene: TRBV12-3/TRBV12-4

CDR3aa: CSVEAEDLSHEQYF
CDR3nt: TGCAGCGTCGAAGCGGAGGACCTTTCCCACGAGCAGTACTTC
d_gene: .
j_gene: TRBJ2-7
abundance: few
v_gene: TRBV29-1

CDR3aa: CASSPTGAGEKLFF
CDR3nt: TGTGCCAGCAGCCCGACGGGTGCGGGAGAAAAACTGTTTTTT
d_gene: .
j_gene: TRBJ1-4
abundance: many
v_gene: TRBV7-2

CDR3aa: CSAPRGGSNYGYTF
CDR3nt: TGCAGTGCTCCCAGGGGGGGTTCTAACTATGGCTACACCTTC
d_gene: TRBD1
j_gene: TRBJ1-2
abundance: few
v_gene: TRBV20-1

CDR3aa: CASSFRRLAGGQETQYF
CDR3nt: TGTGCCAGCAGCTTCCGGAGGCTAGCGGGAGGGCAAGAGACCCAGTACTTC
d_gene: TRBD2
j_gene: TRBJ2-5
abundance: few
v_gene: TRBV7-8

CDR3aa: CASSQEGVLGLGLEWETQYF
CDR3nt: TGTGCCAGCAGCCAAGAAGGTGTTTTAGGGTTAGGTTTGGAATGGGAGACCCAGTACTTC
d_gene: .
j_gene: TRBJ2-5
abundance: few
v_gene: TRBV3-1

CDR3aa: CASSKVPPGRNTEAFF
CDR3nt: TGTGCCAGCAGCAAAGTCCCCCCGGGGAGGAACACTGAAGCTTTCTTT
d_gene: .
j_gene: TRBJ1-1
abundance: .
v_gene: TRBV21-1

CDR3aa: CASSQAGGRTTYEQYF
CDR3nt: TGCGCCAGCAGCCAGGCAGGGGGCAGGACAACCTACGAGCAGTACTTC
d_gene: TRBD1
j_gene: TRBJ2-7
abundance: .
v_gene: TRBV4-1

CDR3aa: CASSPDGGASSGANVLTF
CDR3nt: TGCGCCAGCAGTCCGGACGGAGGGGCTAGCTCTGGGGCCAACGTCCTGACTTTC
d_gene: .
j_gene: TRBJ2-6
abundance: .
v_gene: TRBV23-1

CDR3aa: CASSQGKAGGYEQYF
CDR3nt: TGTGCCAGCAGCCAGGGCAAGGCAGGGGGTTACGAGCAGTACTTC
d_gene: TRBD1
j_gene: TRBJ2-7
abundance: .
v_gene: TRBV5-4

CDR3aa: CASSTKAGEAFF
CDR3nt: TGTGCCAGCAGCACCAAGGCAGGTGAAGCTTTCTTT
d_gene: .
j_gene: TRBJ1-1
abundance: few
v_gene: TRBV7-9

CDR3aa: CASRWRQLEQYF
CDR3nt: TGTGCCAGCCGATGGAGACAGCTAGAGCAGTACTTC
d_gene: .
j_gene: TRBJ2-7
abundance: few
v_gene: TRBV3-2

CDR3aa: CASSLAGTGWYGYTF
CDR3nt: TGTGCCAGCAGCCTCGCCGGGACAGGGTGGTATGGCTACACCTTC
d_gene: TRBD1
j_gene: TRBJ1-2
abundance: .
v_gene: TRBV7-2

CDR3aa: CASSLTSPYNEQFF
CDR3nt: TGTGCCAGCAGTTTAACTAGCCCTTACAATGAGCAGTTCTTC
d_gene: .
j_gene: TRBJ2-1
abundance: many
v_gene: TRBV12-3/TRBV12-4

CDR3aa: CASSGGLAEQFF
CDR3nt: TGTGCCAGCAGTGGGGGACTAGCGGAGCAGTTCTTC
d_gene: TRBD2
j_gene: TRBJ2-1
abundance: .
v_gene: TRBV12-3/TRBV12-4

CDR3aa: CASSTRTGGNYEQYF
CDR3nt: TGTGCCAGTAGTACCCGGACAGGGGGCAATTACGAGCAGTACTTC
d_gene: TRBD1
j_gene: TRBJ2-7
abundance: many
v_gene: TRBV19

CDR3aa: CASSTSVPSLSYEQYF
CDR3nt: TGTGCCAGCAGCACTTCGGTACCCAGTCTCAGCTACGAGCAGTACTTC
d_gene: .
j_gene: TRBJ2-7
abundance: .
v_gene: TRBV11-2

CDR3aa: CASNPGLAGRLQETQYF
CDR3nt: TGTGCCAGCAACCCGGGACTAGCGGGGCGGCTTCAAGAGACCCAGTACTTC
d_gene: TRBD2
j_gene: TRBJ2-5
abundance: few
v_gene: TRBV6-2/TRBV6-3

CDR3aa: CSASTGMNTEAFF
CDR3nt: TGCAGTGCTAGTACGGGAATGAACACTGAAGCTTTCTTT
d_gene: .
j_gene: TRBJ1-1
abundance: many
v_gene: TRBV20-1

CDR3aa: CASSSWTREEAFF
CDR3nt: TGTGCCAGCAGCTCTTGGACCCGCGAAGAAGCTTTCTTT
d_gene: .
j_gene: TRBJ1-1
abundance: few
v_gene: TRBV7-3

CDR3aa: CASSPRDRSGEQYF
CDR3nt: TGTGCCAGCAGCCCCCGGGACAGGTCGGGCGAGCAGTACTTC
d_gene: TRBD1
j_gene: TRBJ2-7
abundance: many
v_gene: TRBV3-1

CDR3aa: CASSSMTGTNTEAFF
CDR3nt: TGCGCCAGCAGTTCTATGACAGGGACGAACACTGAAGCTTTCTTT
d_gene: TRBD1
j_gene: TRBJ1-1
abundance: many
v_gene: TRBV5-1

CDR3aa: CSVLLGEQYF
CDR3nt: TGCAGCGTTCTCCTGGGCGAGCAGTACTTC
d_gene: .
j_gene: TRBJ2-7
abundance: .
v_gene: TRBV29-1